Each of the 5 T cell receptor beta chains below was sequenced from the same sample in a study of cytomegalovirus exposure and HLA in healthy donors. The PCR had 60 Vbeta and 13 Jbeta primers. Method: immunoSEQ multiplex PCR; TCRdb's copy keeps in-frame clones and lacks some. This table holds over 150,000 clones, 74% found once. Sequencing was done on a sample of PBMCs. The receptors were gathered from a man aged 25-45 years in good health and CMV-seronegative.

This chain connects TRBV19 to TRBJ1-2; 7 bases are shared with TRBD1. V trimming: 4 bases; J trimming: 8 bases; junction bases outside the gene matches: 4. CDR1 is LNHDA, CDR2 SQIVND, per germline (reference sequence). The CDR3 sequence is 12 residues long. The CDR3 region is CASSTTGSGYTF. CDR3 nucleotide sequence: TGTGCCAGTAGTACGACAGGGTCCGGCTACACCTTC.

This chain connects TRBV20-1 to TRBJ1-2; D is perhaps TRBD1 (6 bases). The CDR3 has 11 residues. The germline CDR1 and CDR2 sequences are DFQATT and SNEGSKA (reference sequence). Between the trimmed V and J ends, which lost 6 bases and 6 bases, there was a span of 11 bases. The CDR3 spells CSARGADGYTF. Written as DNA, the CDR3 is TGCAGTGCGCGGGGGGCGGATGGCTACACCTTC.

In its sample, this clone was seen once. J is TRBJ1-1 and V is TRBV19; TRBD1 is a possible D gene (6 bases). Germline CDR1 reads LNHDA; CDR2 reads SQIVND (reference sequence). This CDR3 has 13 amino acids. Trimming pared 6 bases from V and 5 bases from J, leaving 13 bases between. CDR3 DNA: TGTGCCAGTAGCAGCTTCACAGGGACTGAAGCTTTCTTT. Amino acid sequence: CASSSFTGTEAFF.

CDR3 sequence reads: CASSQALSGELFF. DNA for the CDR3: TGCGCCAGCAGCCAGGCCCTTTCCGGGGAGCTGTTTTTT. This chain uses TRBV4-3 with TRBJ2-2; no clear D. This CDR3 spans 13 amino acids. Trimming took off 3 bases at V and 6 bases at J, with 8 bases between the two ends. The germline gives CDR1 LGHNA, CDR2 YSLEER.

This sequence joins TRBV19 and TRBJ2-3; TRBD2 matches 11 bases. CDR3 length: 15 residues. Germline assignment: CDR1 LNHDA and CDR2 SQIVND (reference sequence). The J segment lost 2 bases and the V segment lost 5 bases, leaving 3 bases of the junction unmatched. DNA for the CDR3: TGTGCCAGTAGTGAGACTAGCGGGGACACAGATACGCAGTATTTT. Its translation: CASSETSGDTDTQYF.